The sequence of this T cell receptor beta chain was determined in a study of T-cell memory formation after mild COVID-19 (dated by TCRdb to the early 2020s). Regarding the study in general: Most TCR sequence clusters were specific to one of the two donors. T-cell clones expanding and contracting after mild COVID-19 in a couple of donors were tracked by longitudinal TCRalpha and TCRbeta repertoire sequencing. Two young, previously healthy adult volunteers made up the cohort, one male and one female.

The CDR3 measures 15 amino acids from cysteine to phenylalanine. Of the read, only the CDR3 DNA is kept; its 45 bases are in frame from base 1. The germline V gene gives CDR1 as MNHEY and CDR2 as SVGAGI. Germline trimming amounts to 4 bases on V and 3 bases on J, with 7 as the count of junction bases outside the gene matches. Ficoll-Paque density gradient centrifugation was the method used to isolate PBMCs. Sequenced using an Illumina NovaSeq 6000. TCRalpha and TCRbeta cDNA libraries were built by 5'RACE with constant-segment primers, adding sample barcodes and unique molecular identifiers. Trizol reagent was used to extract RNA from every sample. The libraries were amplified in two PCR steps, and the second step added a second sample barcode and Illumina TruSeq adapters. The libraries were sequenced on an Illumina NovaSeq using 2 x 150 bp paired-end reads. The paper's data handling went like this. Demultiplexing of reads and collapsing into UMI-guided consensus sequences were performed with migec v1.2.7. Using mixcr v2.1.11, the UMI consensuses were aligned to TRA and TRB V and J templates and assembled into clonotypes. Expanded or contracted clonotypes were those called significant by both edgeR and NoisET, with noise models trained on biological replicates. For edgeR calls, a false discovery rate-adjusted p below 0.01 and a log2 fold-change threshold of 1 were applied. As an exploratory analysis of dynamics, PCA with hierarchical clustering was applied to max-normalized trajectories of the 1000 most abundant clonotypes. The CD4 or CD8 phenotype of responding clones was assigned using the separately sequenced CD4+ and CD8+ repertoires. TCRdb reanalyzed the raw reads on its own, using fastp at Q25 for trimming and MiXCR for clone calling, and kept in-frame beta chains. Every distinct CDR3 protein forms one entry, paired with its most common genes and DNA. V and J calls and clone size were set by TCRdb, not the authors. The sample contains just under 150,000 distinct CDR3 sequences, under 25% of them found a single time. 2% to 2.5% of the sample belongs to the ten largest clones.

This clonotype has only a few counts. No cognate antigen has been identified for it. Base qualities are missing; no much larger clone stands one base away. Overall study outcomes, separate from this receptor: Some responding clones were found in pre-infection memory, which suggests that pre-existing cross-reactive memory T cells took part in the SARS-CoV-2 response. Contracting CD4+ clones appeared mostly in the CM and EM memory subsets, whereas CD8+ clones were enriched in EMRA. Whether the second-wave clones peaking on day 37 were SARS-CoV-2 specific was not confirmed. From day 15 to 85, contracting clones showed balanced CD4/CD8 phenotypes, whereas a second wave of clones that expanded from day 15 to 37 leaned towards CD4+. The study covered only two mild cases, and larger cohorts including severe cases with pre-infection samples were considered necessary.

The sequenced sample was PBMCs or a T cell subset sorted from them (not recorded which). This sequence was found in an adult woman who had mild COVID-19 (a few samples of this study predate the infection). The sample titles of this study are shuffled in the database, so cell type and time point are left out; the donor was told from shared clones. The chain couples TRBV6-5 to TRBJ2-5, with 8 middle bases fitting TRBD1. The CDR3 region: CASSSAAGGEETQYF. The DNA sequence follows: TGTGCCAGCAGTTCCGCCGCAGGGGGCGAAGAGACCCAGTACTTC.